The 32 T cell receptor beta chains listed next were all sequenced from one sample in a study of identical twins listed by TCRdb under 2016. Libraries were made using 5' RACE. These reads were obtained on an Illumina HiSeq 2000. The public reads were reprocessed in TCRdb via fastp at Q25 and MiXCR, keeping in-frame beta chains. Identical CDR3 protein sequences are pooled into one entry, listed with their most common genes and DNA. The sample yields about 730,000 distinct CDR3 sequences; around 20% were counted once. Over 4% of the sample goes to the ten largest clones. These data were also reused for a study on T cells expressing NK-cell markers.

The sample taken for sequencing was PBMCs. Receptors were obtained from a woman younger than 35 in good health.

Many counts were recorded for this clonotype. The gene calls are TRBV20-1 and TRBJ2-5; 8 positions agree with TRBD1. This CDR3 is built from 14 residues. Germline V gene data show CDR1 as DFQATT and CDR2 as SNEGSKA (reference sequence). J lost 5 bases, V lost 0 bases, and 5 bases had no gene match. CDR3 amino acids: CSARDRTGSETQYF. The CDR3 bases are TGCAGTGCTAGAGATCGGACAGGGAGTGAGACCCAGTACTTC.

This sequence joins TRBV12-3 or TRBV12-4 and TRBJ1-2; D gene uncertain. The CDR3 is 13 residues long. V was shortened by 2 bases and J by 3 bases, with 7 bases between the two germline ends. The CDR3 region is CASSLSIYYGYTF. The CDR3 nucleotides read TGTGCCAGCAGTTTATCGATCTACTATGGCTACACCTTC.

There are a few counts of this clonotype. The rearrangement joins TRBV9 to TRBJ2-2; the D gene is possibly TRBD1 (5 bases). The V and J ends lost 4 bases and 0 bases respectively, with 10 bases between them. Germline V gene sequence: CDR1 SGDLS, CDR2 YYNGEE. This CDR3 is 15 amino acids long. The CDR3 DNA reads TGTGCCAGCAGCACAGGAGAACCGAACACCGGGGAGCTGTTTTTT. This encodes CASSTGEPNTGELFF.

This clonotype was counted between two and nine times. The chain couples TRBV27 to TRBJ2-7, with D perhaps matching TRBD1 (6 bases). The CDR3 loop spans 13 amino acids. Germline-derived CDR1 and CDR2 are MNHEY and SMNVEV (reference sequence). V was shortened by 7 bases and J by 3 bases, with 13 bases between the two germline ends. CDR3 DNA: TGTGCCAGCACCCAGACAGGTTTCTACGAGCAGTACTTC. This codes for CASTQTGFYEQYF.

The chain couples TRBV29-1 to TRBJ1-4, with D perhaps matching TRBD1 (6 bases). The CDR3 contains 16 residues. In germline, CDR1 is SQVTM, CDR2 ANQGSEA. V gave up 1 base and J gave up 5 bases, with 17 bases separating them. CDR3 coding DNA: TGCAGCGTTGAAGTCAGGGGCGGGACACCCAATGAAAAACTGTTTTTT. Encoded protein: CSVEVRGGTPNEKLFF.

The gene calls are TRBV6-1 and TRBJ1-5; D gene ambiguous. The CDR3 contains 14 residues. In germline, CDR1 is MNHNS, CDR2 SASEGT. The V gene lost 10 bases and the J gene lost 4 bases, with 17 bases spanning the gap. In nucleotides, the CDR3 is TGTGCCACTCGAGGACCGTCACAAAATCAGCCCCAGCATTTT. Its translation: CATRGPSQNQPQHF.

The chain couples TRBV6-2 or TRBV6-3 to TRBJ1-2; D uncertain. Trimming shortened V by 6 bases and J by 7 bases, and 21 bases separated the two germline ends. The CDR3 loop spans 15 amino acids. The germline V gene has CDR1 MNHEY and CDR2 SVGEGT. The CDR3 DNA reads as TGTGCCAGCAGCTCCCCCGCACCGAGTCGAGTTGGCTACACCTTC. This gives the protein CASSSPAPSRVGYTF.

This clonotype was observed a few times. V usage is TRBV9 and J usage is TRBJ2-2; 9 bases are a match to TRBD2. Germline V gene data show CDR1 as SGDLS and CDR2 as YYNGEE. CDR3 length: 15 amino acids. The V segment lost 0 bases and the J segment 6 bases; nucleotides outside the gene matches: 3. In nucleotides, the CDR3 is TGTGCCAGCAGCGTAGGGGGACTAGCTCCCGGGGAGCTGTTTTTT. It translates to CASSVGGLAPGELFF. Full variable domain (rest looked up from reference TRBV9 and TRBJ2-2): DSGVTQTPKHLITATGQRVTLRCSPRSGDLSVYWYQQSLDQGLQFLIQYYNGEERAKGNILERFSAQQFPDLHSELNLSSLELGDSALYFCASSVGGLAPGELFFGEGSRLTVL.

This chain connects TRBV5-1 to TRBJ2-4, with 10 bases lining up with TRBD2. V dropped 0 bases and J dropped 5; count of bases not matched to a gene: 11. This CDR3 contains 18 residues. CDR1 and CDR2 from the germline V gene are SGHRS and YFSETQ. CDR3 amino acids: CASSLELAGTSGENIQYF. CDR3 bases: TGCGCCAGCAGCTTGGAACTAGCGGGGACGTCAGGGGAAAACATTCAGTACTTC.

The chain recombines TRBV12-3 or TRBV12-4 with TRBJ2-1; 7 positions agree with TRBD2. CDR3 length equals 16 residues. Trimming removed 3 bases from V and 0 bases from J; junction bases left unmatched: 5. CDR3 loop: CASSLWGGSSYNEQFF. CDR3 DNA sequence: TGTGCCAGCAGTTTGTGGGGGGGGAGCTCCTACAATGAGCAGTTCTTC.

The chain carries TRBV7-9 and TRBJ2-7, with a tentative D call TRBD1 (7 bases). The CDR3 is 16 amino acids. Trimming stripped 0 bases from V and 3 bases from J, with 15 bases between. The V gene's germline CDR1 is SEHNR and CDR2 FQNEAQ (reference sequence). The CDR3 DNA reads TGTGCCAGCAGCTTAGCCCTGGTCAGGGGGGACTACGAGCAGTACTTC. Protein product: CASSLALVRGDYEQYF.

The rearrangement links TRBV6-4 to TRBJ2-3; D gene uncertain. CDR1 is MRHNA, CDR2 SNTAGT, per germline. The CDR3 spans 13 residues. CDR3 residues: CPQQRPSTDTQYF. The DNA for the CDR3 is TGTCCACAACAAAGGCCTAGCACAGATACGCAGTATTTT.

The genes are TRBV7-2 and TRBJ2-6; D uncertain. This CDR3 has 14 residues. Per germline, CDR1 SGHTA and CDR2 FQGNSA. V was cut by 5 bases and J by 3 bases, with 8 bases left in between. CDR3 nucleotides: TGTGCCAGCAGCCCCCGCGGTGGGGCCAACGTCCTGACTTTC. Its protein is CASSPRGGANVLTF.

The gene calls are TRBV7-6 and TRBJ2-4, with D possibly being TRBD1 (6 bases). CDR3 size: 16 residues. The germline CDR1 and CDR2 sequences are SGHVS and FNYEAQ. Between the trimmed V and J ends, which lost 3 bases and 0 bases, there was a span of 12 bases. CDR3 coding DNA: TGTGCCAGCAGCTTCGGGTACAGGGAAGCCAAAAACATTCAGTACTTC. The encoded protein is CASSFGYREAKNIQYF.

The rearrangement uses TRBV15 and TRBJ1-5; 9 bases agree with TRBD1. There are 15 residues in the CDR3. CDR1 is LNHNV, CDR2 YYDKDF, per germline (reference sequence). V shed 1 base, J shed 4 bases, and the junction held 2 bases outside the gene matches. The CDR3 is CATSRAGTGNQPQHF. DNA of the CDR3: TGTGCCACCAGCAGAGCCGGGACAGGGAATCAGCCCCAGCATTTT. The full variable domain, in which reference TRBV15 and TRBJ1-5 provide the parts outside the CDR3, is DAMVIQNPRYQVTQFGKPVTLSCSQTLNHNVMYWYQQKSSQAPKLLFHYYDKDFNNEADTPDNFQSRRPNTSFCFLDIRSPGLGDTAMYLCATSRAGTGNQPQHFGDGTRLSIL.

This clonotype was seen only a few times. The V gene is TRBV12-5, the J gene TRBJ2-1; D tentatively reads TRBD1 or TRBD2 (5 bases each). This CDR3 is 18 amino acids long. Per germline, CDR1 LGHNT and CDR2 FRNRAP. V lost 1 base, J lost 4 bases, and 20 bases lay in between. CDR3 in amino acids: CASGLGLGTAPEYNEQFF. The CDR3 region has the DNA TGTGCTAGTGGTTTGGGACTCGGGACGGCACCTGAATACAATGAGCAGTTCTTC.

This clonotype was detected only a few times. This sequence joins TRBV4-2 and TRBJ2-7; 7 bases align to TRBD2. CDR1 is LGHNA, CDR2 YNFKEQ, per germline. V was clipped by 6 bases and J by 7 bases; unmatched bases: 12. The CDR3 sequence is 14 residues long. The CDR3 protein is CASSQKSPGGEQYF. The CDR3 DNA is TGTGCCAGCAGTCAAAAAAGCCCGGGGGGTGAGCAGTACTTC.

The V gene is TRBV6-1, the J gene TRBJ2-7, with 8 bases matching TRBD1. V was pared by 7 bases and J by 5 bases, with 13 bases of the junction left unmatched. Germline CDR1 and CDR2: MNHNS and SASEGT. The CDR3 covers 15 residues. The CDR3 nucleotides are TGTGCCAGCATCCCCGAATGGACAGGGTTCCACGAGCAGTACTTC. Its translation is CASIPEWTGFHEQYF.

The table lists this clonotype with a few counts. The chain is built from TRBV10-3 and TRBJ1-5; no clear D. V was trimmed by 3 bases and J by 1 base, leaving 10 bases between them. From germline, CDR1 is ENHRY and CDR2 SYGVKD. This CDR3 is 15 amino acids long. CDR3 nucleotide sequence: TGTGCCATCAGTGAAAAACTAGGGAGCAATCAGCCCCAGCATTTT. This gives the protein CAISEKLGSNQPQHF.

This clonotype was recorded a few times. CDR3 in amino acids: CSAKQRVHNEQFF. The DNA for the CDR3 is TGCAGTGCTAAACAGCGGGTACACAATGAGCAGTTCTTC. The chain combines TRBV20-1 with TRBJ2-1; D is perhaps TRBD2 (6 bases). Germline lookup yields CDR1 DFQATT and CDR2 SNEGSKA (reference sequence). V lost 4 bases and J lost 5, with 12 bases in between. The CDR3 covers 13 residues.

The table lists this clonotype with a few counts. V is TRBV20-1 and J is TRBJ2-7; a weak D match, TRBD1 (6 bases). CDR1 and CDR2 (germline): DFQATT, SNEGSKA (reference sequence). Between the trimmed V and J ends, which lost 6 bases and 6 bases, there was a span of 12 bases. CDR3 length: 11 amino acids. The CDR3 nucleotides read TGCAGTGCCCACAGGGTTGGCGAGCAGTACTTC. This gives the protein CSAHRVGEQYF.

This clonotype was counted only a few times. This chain uses TRBV6-5 with TRBJ2-7; D is unresolved. This CDR3 is built from 15 residues. The V gene's germline CDR1 is MNHEY and CDR2 SVGAGI. The ends were cut back, 0 bases at V and 0 bases at J, with 9 bases in the middle. As DNA, the CDR3 is TGTGCCAGCAGTTACTCGATGCAGAGCTCCTACGAGCAGTACTTC. Translated: CASSYSMQSSYEQYF.

This clonotype was picked up many times. The chain uses TRBV7-9 and TRBJ2-3; no clear D gene. The V end lost 1 base, the J end lost 2 bases, and 10 bases lay between the germline ends. Germline-derived CDR1 and CDR2 are SEHNR and FQNEAQ (reference sequence). This CDR3 comprises 15 residues. DNA of the CDR3: TGTGCCAGCAGCTTAGGTGGTTTGCTCACAGATACGCAGTATTTT. Protein sequence: CASSLGGLLTDTQYF.

This clonotype was seen only a few times. The chain has TRBV20-1 and TRBJ2-3, with 10 nucleotides matching TRBD2. The CDR3 has 14 residues. Germline V gene sequence: CDR1 DFQATT, CDR2 SNEGSKA (reference sequence). Trimming at V came to 3 bases and at J to 5 bases, leaving 5 bases not matched to a gene. CDR3 residues: CSASLAGAKDTQYF. CDR3 DNA: TGCAGTGCTAGTCTAGCGGGAGCGAAAGATACGCAGTATTTT.

This clonotype was seen only a few times. This chain connects TRBV20-1 to TRBJ2-1; TRBD2 agrees at 9 bases. V dropped 7 bases and J dropped 9; count of bases not matched to a gene: 13. Germline assignment: CDR1 DFQATT and CDR2 SNEGSKA (reference sequence). CDR3 length: 14 residues. The CDR3 loop is CSVSGTSMYGEQFF. In DNA form, the CDR3 reads TGCAGTGTATCCGGGACTAGCATGTATGGTGAGCAGTTCTTC.

The chain links TRBV12-3 or TRBV12-4 to TRBJ2-1; perhaps TRBD1 as D (6 bases). This CDR3 is built from 16 residues. With 6 bases removed from V and 10 bases from J, the gap between germline ends came to 25 bases. Here the CDR3 DNA reads TGTGCCAGCAGCCAAGACAGGAGACGCGCCAATCCGGAGCAGTTCTTC. Its translation is CASSQDRRRANPEQFF.

The table lists this clonotype with a few counts. The chain is built from TRBV6-5 and TRBJ2-5, with TRBD1 matching 9 bases. J lost 4 bases, V lost 0 bases, and 9 bases had no gene match. Germline values: CDR1 MNHEY, CDR2 SVGAGI. The CDR3 is 17 amino acids. Here the CDR3 DNA reads TGTGCCAGCAGTTACTCGGGACAGGGAGGGTCGGGAGAGACCCAGTACTTC. This encodes CASSYSGQGGSGETQYF.

The chain uses TRBV12-3 or TRBV12-4 and TRBJ1-2; D is unclear. The CDR3 extends over 13 amino acids. V was pared by 6 bases and J by 7 bases, with 15 bases between. The CDR3 sequence is CASSPPEEGGYTF. CDR3 sequence (DNA): TGTGCCAGCAGCCCCCCCGAGGAGGGTGGCTACACCTTC.

V is TRBV4-3 and J is TRBJ2-1; 8 bases fit TRBD2. Germline V gives CDR1 LGHNA, CDR2 YSLEER. The CDR3 consists of 17 residues. V gave up 0 bases and J gave up 4 bases; unmatched junction bases: 8. CDR3 amino acids: CASSQEAELAVYNEQFF. For the CDR3, the DNA is TGCGCCAGCAGCCAAGAAGCGGAACTAGCGGTTTACAATGAGCAGTTCTTC.

In this sample, this clonotype turned up a few times. This sequence joins TRBV6-1 and TRBJ2-1; a possible D gene is TRBD1 (7 bases). CDR3 length: 15 amino acids. Germline V CDR1 and CDR2: MNHNS, SASEGT. V gave up 8 bases and J gave up 1 base, with 15 bases separating them. The CDR3, as DNA: TGTGCCAGCGCCCAGGCAGGGGGGTCCTACAATGAGCAGTTCTTC. Translation: CASAQAGGSYNEQFF.

The rearrangement joins TRBV23-1 to TRBJ2-7, with D hard to call. TRBV23-1 is an ORF, and what it does is uncertain. This CDR3 contains 14 residues. V was clipped by 10 bases and J by 3 bases, with 19 bases between them. The CDR3 reads CATRSRPEYYEQYF. The CDR3 nucleotides are TGCGCCACCCGTTCCAGGCCAGAGTACTACGAGCAGTACTTC.

There are many counts of this clonotype. V and J are TRBV12-3 or TRBV12-4 and TRBJ2-3; 10 nucleotides align to TRBD2. The CDR3 totals 14 residues. The J segment lost 6 bases and the V segment lost 6 bases, leaving 6 bases of the junction unmatched. The DNA of the CDR3 is TGTGCCAGCAGAACTAGCGGGATCGGCGATACGCAGTATTTT. It yields the protein CASRTSGIGDTQYF.